Listed here are 26 T cell receptor beta chains from one sample, sequenced in a study of T-cell memory formation after mild COVID-19. TCRdb processed the 5' RACE reads anew with MiXCR; each CDR3 protein has one entry. In the table there are approximately 100,000 distinct CDR3 sequences, 11% of which are singletons. Sequencing was carried out using PBMCs or a T cell subset sorted from them (not recorded which). The receptor source for this set is a man in his late teens or twenties who had mild COVID-19 (a few samples of this study predate the infection). Cell type and time point are not known.

V usage is TRBV30 and J usage is TRBJ2-7; either TRBD1 or TRBD2 may supply D (5 bases each). Germline V gene lookup returns CDR1 GTSNPN and CDR2 SVGIG (reference sequence). The CDR3 covers 15 residues. The V end lost 2 bases, the J end lost 3 bases, and 17 bases lay between the germline ends. The CDR3 DNA is TGTGCCTGGAGTTCCGGGGCGATGAGGGACTACGAGCAGTACTTC. Protein: CAWSSGAMRDYEQYF.

This clonotype was found a few times. The chain employs TRBV9 and TRBJ2-7, with D perhaps TRBD1 (6 bases). This CDR3 comprises 13 residues. Germline loops: CDR1 SGDLS, CDR2 YYNGEE. The V end was cut by 3 bases, the J end by 1 base, with 8 bases between. CDR3 DNA: TGTGCCAGCAGCGCCAGGGGATCCTACGAGCAGTACTTC. Translation: CASSARGSYEQYF.

The CDR3 region is CASRDQGNTEAFF. The CDR3 region has the DNA TGCGCCAGTAGGGACCAGGGGAACACTGAAGCTTTCTTT. The J gene is TRBJ1-1, the V gene TRBV10-2, with D possibly matching TRBD1 (5 bases). The ends were cut back, 9 bases at V and 1 base at J, with 12 bases in the middle. The length of the CDR3 is 13 residues. Germline-derived CDR1 and CDR2 are WSHSY and SAAADI.

The chain has TRBV4-3 and TRBJ1-4; 9 positions agree with TRBD1. V shed 0 bases and J 5 bases; nucleotides not matched to a gene: 4. Looked up from germline, CDR1 is LGHNA and CDR2 is YSLEER. CDR3 length equals 16 residues. The CDR3 sequence: CASSQDSGQGNEKLFF. Written as DNA, the CDR3 is TGCGCCAGCAGCCAAGATTCGGGACAGGGAAATGAAAAACTGTTTTTT.

The sample holds a few counts of this clonotype. The rearrangement links TRBV7-6 to TRBJ2-1; 10 bases fit TRBD1. Germline assignment: CDR1 SGHVS and CDR2 FNYEAQ. Trimming took 5 bases from V and 7 from J; bases not matched to a gene: 5. The CDR3 sequence is 14 residues long. The CDR3 loop reads CASSQVDRGNEQFF. The CDR3 bases are TGTGCCAGCAGCCAAGTGGACAGGGGGAATGAGCAGTTCTTC.

The chain couples TRBV27 to TRBJ1-1, with unresolved D. The CDR3 has 14 residues. V was pared by 0 bases and J by 0 bases, with 5 bases between. Germline CDR1 MNHEY, CDR2 SMNVEV (reference sequence). CDR3 in DNA: TGTGCCAGCAGTTTATCAGGACTGAACACTGAAGCTTTCTTT. As protein: CASSLSGLNTEAFF.

The sample holds a few counts of this clonotype. The genes are TRBV7-8 and TRBJ1-2, with TRBD1 as a possible D gene (5 bases). In germline, CDR1 is SGHVS, CDR2 FQNEAQ. The V end lost 5 bases, the J end lost 0 bases, and 16 bases lay between the germline ends. CDR3 length: 16 amino acids. The CDR3 spells CASSLGQAWANYGYTF. Written as DNA, the CDR3 is TGTGCCAGCAGCCTCGGACAAGCCTGGGCTAACTATGGCTACACCTTC.

This clonotype came up a few times. The chain recombines TRBV7-3 with TRBJ2-5; 11 positions agree with TRBD2. The J segment lost 1 base and the V segment lost 6 bases, leaving 4 bases of the junction unmatched. The CDR3 is 15 amino acids. Germline loops: CDR1 SGHTA, CDR2 FQGTGA. The CDR3 here is CASSGSGGAQETQYF. In DNA, the CDR3 is TGTGCCAGCAGTGGTAGCGGGGGGGCCCAAGAGACCCAGTACTTC.

The rearrangement links TRBV7-3 to TRBJ2-3, with 8 bases identical to TRBD2. The germline CDR1 and CDR2 sequences are SGHTA and FQGTGA. This CDR3 has 17 amino acids. The trim removed 1 base at V and 2 bases at J, leaving 8 bases unmatched. CDR3 in amino acids: CASSLSLAGGHTDTQYF. The CDR3, as DNA: TGTGCCAGCAGCTTAAGCCTGGCGGGGGGTCACACAGATACGCAGTATTTT.

This clonotype showed up many times. V usage is TRBV21-1 and J usage is TRBJ2-1; TRBD1, as called in the table, went unchecked against the DNA. TRBV21-1 corresponds to a pseudogene. The CDR3 contains 11 residues. The CDR3 nucleotides read TGTGCCAGCAGGTACCGGGTTGAGCAGTTCTTC. Its translation is CASRYRVEQFF.

The chain uses TRBV20-1 and TRBJ2-2, with TRBD1 matching 12 bases. Losses at the gene ends were 5 bases for V and 7 bases for J; bases not matched to a gene: 14. CDR3 size: 17 residues. Per the germline V gene, CDR1 is DFQATT and CDR2 is SNEGSKA (reference sequence). CDR3: CSALSPGTGGAIGELFF. The CDR3 DNA follows: TGCAGTGCTCTCAGTCCCGGGACAGGGGGCGCGATCGGGGAGCTGTTTTTT.

V is TRBV20-1 and J is TRBJ1-3, with D unclear. The CDR3 is made up of 15 amino acids. Deletions cut 0 bases from V and 4 bases from J, with 13 bases between. In germline, CDR1 is DFQATT, CDR2 SNEGSKA (reference sequence). CDR3 bases: TGCAGTGCTAGAGAGTGGCTGGAGCTAGGAAACACCATATATTTT. Protein: CSAREWLELGNTIYF.

This clonotype was seen at least ten times. The chain combines TRBV7-6 with TRBJ2-1; 8 positions agree with TRBD2. In germline, CDR1 is SGHVS, CDR2 FNYEAQ. There are 17 residues in the CDR3. With 3 bases clipped from V and 5 bases from J, the junction kept 12 bases outside the gene matches. The CDR3 DNA reads as TGTGCCAGCAGCTTCCTTCCCGTCTTTAGCGGGGACAATGAGCAGTTCTTC. It translates to CASSFLPVFSGDNEQFF.

By frequency in the sample, this clonotype is medium-sized. The rearrangement uses TRBV29-1 and TRBJ2-6; D uncertain. CDR1 SQVTM and CDR2 ANQGSEA come from the germline V gene. This CDR3 has 17 residues. V shed 4 bases and J shed 0 bases, with 16 bases lying between them. The CDR3 loop is CSVALGMKVSGANVLTF. For the CDR3, the DNA is TGCAGCGTTGCTTTAGGAATGAAGGTCTCTGGGGCCAACGTCCTGACTTTC.

The CDR3 region is CASSTSGPSGSSYEQYF. The DNA for the CDR3 is TGTGCCAGCAGCACTAGTGGTCCTAGCGGGAGCTCCTACGAGCAGTACTTC. The gene calls are TRBV11-2 and TRBJ2-7; 10 bases fit TRBD2. V gave up 5 bases and J gave up 0 bases; unmatched junction bases: 10. Germline V gives CDR1 SGHAT, CDR2 FQNNGV. This CDR3 is built from 17 residues.

This clonotype was recorded a few times. The J gene is TRBJ2-6, the V gene TRBV15; D is unresolved. There are 19 residues in the CDR3. The germline V and J ends were trimmed by 0 bases and 0 bases, with 15 bases remaining between them. Germline-derived CDR1 and CDR2 are LNHNV and YYDKDF (reference sequence). The CDR3 spells CATSRETHPGSSGANVLTF. The CDR3 DNA reads TGTGCCACCAGCAGAGAGACCCACCCGGGCTCCTCTGGGGCCAACGTCCTGACTTTC.

This chain links TRBV5-1 with TRBJ1-1; D gene ambiguous. Germline CDR1 reads SGHRS; CDR2 reads YFSETQ. The V end was cut by 0 bases, the J end by 4 bases, with 7 bases between. There are 13 residues in the CDR3. The CDR3 coding sequence is TGCGCCAGCAGCTTGGGGTCGAGCACTGAAGCTTTCTTT. Translation: CASSLGSSTEAFF.

This clonotype was counted between two and nine times. The chain has TRBV5-1 and TRBJ2-7, with 7 bases identical to TRBD2. V lost 5 bases and J lost 0; bases outside the gene matches: 8. This CDR3 is 15 amino acids long. CDR1 SGHRS and CDR2 YFSETQ come from the germline V gene. Here the CDR3 reads CASRTHGGSSYEQYF. The CDR3 nucleotides are TGCGCCAGCAGGACTCACGGGGGGAGCTCCTACGAGCAGTACTTC.

In its sample, this clonotype was seen a few times. V gene TRBV29-1 combines with J gene TRBJ2-3, with D maybe TRBD2 (5 bases). The CDR3 is 13 amino acids. Germline CDR1 SQVTM, CDR2 ANQGSEA. Trimming shortened V by 4 bases and J by 3 bases, and 11 bases separated the two germline ends. CDR3 protein: CSVVEGYTDTQYF. The CDR3 coding sequence is TGCAGCGTTGTCGAGGGATATACAGATACGCAGTATTTT.

J is TRBJ2-7 and V is TRBV14; 9 positions match TRBD1. CDR1 SGHDN and CDR2 FVKESK come from the germline V gene. The trim removed 4 bases at V and 4 bases at J, leaving 5 bases unmatched. The CDR3 length is 14 residues. The CDR3 DNA reads TGTGCCAGCAGCCGTTCAGGACAGGGGTACGAGCAGTACTTC. It specifies CASSRSGQGYEQYF.

This clonotype was counted between two and nine times. This chain connects TRBV6-2 or TRBV6-3 to TRBJ2-7; D not certain. The CDR3 spans 15 residues. V dropped 6 bases and J dropped 0 bases, with 15 bases sitting between them. Per the germline V gene, CDR1 is MNHEY and CDR2 is SVGEGT. The CDR3 is CASSPSLDSSYEQYF. In DNA, the CDR3 is TGTGCCAGCAGCCCTAGTCTCGATAGCTCCTACGAGCAGTACTTC.

This sequence joins TRBV2 and TRBJ2-7, with a tentative D call TRBD2 (7 bases). V was pared by 5 bases and J by 3 bases, with 11 bases between. There are 13 residues in the CDR3. Per the germline V gene, CDR1 is SNHLY and CDR2 is FYNNEI. The CDR3 region has the DNA TGTGCCAGCAGTAGGGGGGGTCTCTACGAGCAGTACTTC. It specifies CASSRGGLYEQYF.

This clonotype has ten or more counts. The chain links TRBV24-1 to TRBJ2-1; 13 bases fit TRBD2. Trimming removed 8 bases from V and 5 bases from J; junction bases left unmatched: 2. The germline CDR1 and CDR2 sequences are KGHDR and SFDVKD. The length of the CDR3 is 14 residues. The chain's CDR3 is CATTTSGGNNEQFF. The DNA of the CDR3 is TGTGCCACCACGACTAGCGGGGGGAACAATGAGCAGTTCTTC.

This clonotype was detected a few times. This chain joins TRBV24-1 and TRBJ2-3, with 10 bases aligning to TRBD2. Germline-derived CDR1 and CDR2 are KGHDR and SFDVKD. V lost 0 bases to trimming and J lost 6 bases; unmatched junction nucleotides: 8. The CDR3 has 17 residues. The CDR3 DNA sequence: TGTGCCACCAGTGATTTGGAACTAGCGGGGTCCCGGGATACGCAGTATTTT. Protein product: CATSDLELAGSRDTQYF.

The chain combines TRBV11-2 with TRBJ2-7; D unclear. V lost 2 bases, J lost 3 bases, and 8 bases lay in between. The CDR3 has 13 residues. Germline V lookup: CDR1 SGHAT, CDR2 FQNNGV. The CDR3 sequence: CASSLYRGYEQYF. The CDR3 bases are TGTGCCAGCAGCTTATACCGAGGCTACGAGCAGTACTTC. Variable domain in full (rest from reference TRBV11-2 and TRBJ2-7): EAGVAQSPRYKIIEKRQSVAFWCNPISGHATLYWYQQILGQGPKLLIQFQNNGVVDDSQLPKDRFSAERLKGVDSTLKIQPAKLEDSAVYLCASSLYRGYEQYFGPGTRLTVT.

This clonotype appeared a few times. The rearrangement links TRBV25-1 to TRBJ2-7; D tentatively fits TRBD1 or TRBD2 (5 bases each). CDR3 length: 13 amino acids. CDR1 is MGHDK and CDR2 is SYGVNS in the germline V gene. Trimming left V 8 bases short and J 3 bases short, with 14 bases between. The CDR3 DNA reads TGTGCCAGCTCCCATGGGGGATTCTACGAGCAGTACTTC. This codes for CASSHGGFYEQYF.